This T cell receptor beta chain was sequenced in a study of blood T cell repertoires in COVID-19 (dated by TCRdb to about 2020). In terms of the full investigation: Samples from collaborators originated in the United States, Italy and Spain and spanned both the acute and convalescent phases of COVID-19. Where available, HLA class I and class II types were obtained from metadata supplied by the sample provider rather than from assay-based typing. The sample metadata nearly always contained a de-identified subject ID, COVID-19 status, age in years and sex. Subjects who had been exposed to COVID-19, were actively infected with it, or had recovered from it provided the deeply sampled blood TCRbeta repertoires that made up the dataset. The samples were drawn from the first 160 participants of the ongoing ImmuneRACE study and from roughly 1,300 subjects provided by 6 global collaborators. The repertoires were released in a freely available public database meant as a resource for research on the immune response to SARS-CoV-2. The material from the prospective study consisted of cDNA or gDNA derived from T cells, B-cell-depleted T cells, or PBMCs. The paper as a whole reports these results and caveats: How much clinical and demographic metadata was included differed by source and by participant, and the metadata was provided uncurated.

The germline V gene (reference sequence) specifies SEHNR as CDR1 and FQNEAQ as CDR2. V and J are trimmed by 5 bases and 5 bases, and the gene matches miss 10 bases of the junction. The CDR3 goes from the cysteine to the phenylalanine over 15 residues. Just CDR3 DNA is preserved here, 45 bases in frame from base 1. On this clone itself: Its target antigen remains unknown. There are no base qualities to consult, and no much larger clone falls within one base.

Another Seattle source contributed samples from volunteer blood donors who had recovered from COVID-19. Each collaborating institution followed its own protocols to collect whole blood in K2EDTA tubes. For TCRbeta analysis, collaborators shipped samples as frozen whole blood, isolated PBMCs, or DNA extracted from either of those sample types. TCRbeta CDR3 regions were amplified from genomic DNA using the immunoSEQ Assay, a bias-controlled multiplex PCR. The original pipeline was this. The number of nucleated cells in each sample was estimated from the amplification of reference gene primers within the assay. Sequence reads were collapsed and filtered to measure the absolute abundance of every unique TCRbeta CDR3 rearrangement. For each sample, productive Simpson clonality was calculated as the square root of Simpson's diversity index over productive rearrangements. TCRdb took over this immuneACCESS table, retaining in-frame rearrangements with V and J assigned. Such tables are incomplete; in checked studies, under half of the missing clones stem from an unresolved V gene, and the remainder is unexplained. V, J and clone size reflect that table, while D and trimming were determined from the DNA. The sample contains over 200,000 clones, roughly 90% of them found a single time. The ten biggest clones cover about 6.5% of the sample.

The material sequenced was peripheral blood. The sequence is built from TRBV7-9 and TRBJ2-7; 9 nucleotides in the junction match TRBD1. The source is a man in his 60s who had recovered from COVID-19. The sequence in DNA is TGTGCCAGCAGCCCAGCAGGGACAGGGACCAACGAGCAGTACTTC. Protein translation: CASSPAGTGTNEQYF.